The 10 T cell receptor beta chains reported below all come from one sample, sequenced in a study of T cells of healthy individuals. One entry per CDR3 protein, called by TCRdb with MiXCR from the 5' RACE reads. The table records tens of thousands of distinct CDR3 sequences, over 12% of them present only once. Receptors were obtained from a human donor in good health.

The chain employs TRBV20-1 and TRBJ2-3, with 7 bases identical to TRBD2. Germline V gene sequence: CDR1 DFQATT, CDR2 SNEGSKA (reference sequence). The CDR3 runs to 14 residues. V was pared by 5 bases and J by 2 bases, with 7 bases of the junction left unmatched. This chain's CDR3 is CSALLATITDTQYF. The CDR3 nucleotides read TGCAGTGCTCTACTAGCGACAATCACAGATACGCAGTATTTT.

This clonotype has just a few counts. CDR3 protein: CASSSYRGPNYGYTF. Here the CDR3 DNA reads TGTGCCAGCAGTTCCTACAGGGGGCCTAACTATGGCTACACCTTC. The chain employs TRBV6-2 or TRBV6-3 and TRBJ1-2; 9 bases agree with TRBD1. Germline-derived CDR1 and CDR2 are MNHEY and SVGEGT. Unmatched junction bases numbered 3, after V lost 4 bases and J lost 0 bases. The CDR3 contains 15 residues.

This clonotype has a single count. V is TRBV28 and J is TRBJ2-1; D call uncertain. The CDR3 has 15 residues. Trimming took 7 bases from V and 6 from J, leaving 19 bases between them. Germline assignment: CDR1 MDHEN and CDR2 SYDVKM. CDR3 in DNA: TGTGCCAGCACCCGAACCCGAGCTACCGTCAATGAGCAGTTCTTC. Protein product: CASTRTRATVNEQFF. The full variable domain, in which reference TRBV28 and TRBJ2-1 provide the parts outside the CDR3, is DVKVTQSSRYLVKRTGEKVFLECVQDMDHENMFWYRQDPGLGLRLIYFSYDVKMKEKGDIPEGYSVSREKKERFSLILESASTNQTSMYLCASTRTRATVNEQFFGPGTRLTVL.

This clonotype appeared many times. The CDR3 is CASSENGAVAYGYTF. The DNA for the CDR3 is TGTGCCAGCAGTGAAAATGGGGCAGTGGCCTATGGCTACACCTTC. V gene TRBV25-1 combines with J gene TRBJ1-2; D possibly corresponds to TRBD1 (5 bases). Germline lookup yields CDR1 MGHDK and CDR2 SYGVNS. This CDR3 comprises 15 residues. Between the trimmed V and J ends, which lost 2 bases and 4 bases, there was a span of 14 bases.

This clonotype was seen repeatedly, ten times or more. The chain couples TRBV3-1 to TRBJ1-5; D is uncertain. Germline assignment: CDR1 LGHDT and CDR2 YNNKEL (reference sequence). The CDR3 extends over 17 amino acids. V was trimmed by 4 bases and J by 0 bases, leaving 16 bases between them. The CDR3 DNA sequence: TGTGCCAGCAGCCTACCCGAGCGGAGCGATAGCAATCAGCCCCAGCATTTT. As protein: CASSLPERSDSNQPQHF.

This clonotype was found a few times. V and J are TRBV6-2 or TRBV6-3 and TRBJ2-3; D may be TRBD2 (6 bases). The germline CDR1 and CDR2 sequences are MNHEY and SVGEGT. V lost 6 bases and J lost 2, with 12 bases in between. This CDR3 is 14 amino acids long. The CDR3 here is CASSWGLFTDTQYF. DNA for the CDR3: TGTGCCAGCAGCTGGGGACTGTTCACAGATACGCAGTATTTT.

The rearrangement links TRBV5-1 to TRBJ1-1; D remains ambiguous. Deletions cut 8 bases from V and 2 bases from J, with 13 bases between. The CDR3 runs 13 residues. The germline V gene has CDR1 SGHRS and CDR2 YFSETQ. Here the CDR3 DNA reads TGCGCCAGTTCAACAGTGGGCAACACTGAAGCTTTCTTT. This codes for CASSTVGNTEAFF.

This clonotype was found a few times. The V call is TRBV20-1, the J call TRBJ2-3, with D tentatively TRBD2 (6 bases). The CDR3 is 14 residues long. The ends were cut back, 0 bases at V and 2 bases at J, with 9 bases in the middle. Germline V gene data show CDR1 as DFQATT and CDR2 as SNEGSKA (reference sequence). The CDR3, as DNA: TGCAGTGCTAGAGATAGGGACTTCACAGATACGCAGTATTTT. As protein: CSARDRDFTDTQYF.

The table lists this clonotype with a few counts. This chain links TRBV20-1 with TRBJ1-2; TRBD1 might be the D (5 bases). The CDR3 sequence is 14 residues long. The V end was cut by 3 bases, the J end by 4 bases, with 15 bases between. Germline V gives CDR1 DFQATT, CDR2 SNEGSKA (reference sequence). The CDR3, as DNA: TGCAGTGCTAGGCGGTCAGGGAGCCCCTATGGCTACACCTTC. It is translated as CSARRSGSPYGYTF.

This clonotype showed up many times. The chain links TRBV20-1 to TRBJ1-5; D is unclear. The CDR3 loop spans 13 amino acids. Germline values: CDR1 DFQATT, CDR2 SNEGSKA (reference sequence). Trimming cost V 5 bases and J 5 bases, with 13 bases left between them. The CDR3 DNA reads as TGCAGTGCTGCCCGGACCACGGATCAGCCCCAGCATTTT. Residues: CSAARTTDQPQHF.